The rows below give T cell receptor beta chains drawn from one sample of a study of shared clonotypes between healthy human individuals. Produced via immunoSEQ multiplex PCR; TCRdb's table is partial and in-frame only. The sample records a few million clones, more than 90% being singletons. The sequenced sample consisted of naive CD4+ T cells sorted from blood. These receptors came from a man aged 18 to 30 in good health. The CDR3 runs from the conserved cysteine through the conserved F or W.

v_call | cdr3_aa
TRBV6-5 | CASSYLAGDSYEQYF
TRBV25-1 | CASSGPGNQPQHF
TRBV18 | CASSAELNQPQHF
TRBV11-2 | CASSSVPRTAYEQYF
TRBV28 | CASIQGRNTGELFF
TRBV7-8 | CASSLGQGPYNEQFF
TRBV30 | CAWSREHTEAFF
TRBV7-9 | CASSLALGDRGAYEQYF
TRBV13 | CASSPGQGRGNSPLHF
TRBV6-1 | CASSPTGGAAFF
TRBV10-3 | CAISGAGGAETQYF
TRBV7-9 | CASSRGLAGENEQYF
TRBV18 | CASSPQGGGGAKDTQYF
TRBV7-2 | CASSLPGTMNTEAFF
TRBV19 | CASRPLAGQRETQYF
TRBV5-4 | CASSQEYRGSNQPQHF
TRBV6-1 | CASSGKRLGADTQYF
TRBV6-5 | CASSQGREAFF
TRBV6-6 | CASMTGGGKGYTF
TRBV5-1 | CASSSTVLSGMNYNEQFF
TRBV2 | CASKDPGQGARANEKLFF
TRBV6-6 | CASSRTVAYEQYF
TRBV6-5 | CASILTRDSGYGYTF
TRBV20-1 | CSARDSGAFF
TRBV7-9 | CASSPTGKKVYEQYF
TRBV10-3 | CAISEGIPGQGANEQFF
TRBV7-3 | CASSFPDRNTEAFF
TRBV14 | CASSQAYAGRSYEQYF
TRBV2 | CASRDRSSYGYTF
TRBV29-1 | CSVYETGRLPEAFF
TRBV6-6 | CASSQTTGGAPGELFF
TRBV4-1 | CASSLPGGSNYEQYF
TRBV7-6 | CASSSLAGAEGQPQHF
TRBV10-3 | CAISESNMGTEAFF
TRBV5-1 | CASSLGLAGPETQYF
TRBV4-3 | CASSQDLLRGGETQYF
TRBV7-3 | CASSLGDRGAQETQYF
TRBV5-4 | CASSLHQLAGGGDIQYF
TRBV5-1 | CASSLEGSGANVLTF
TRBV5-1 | CASSASLASGRQETQYF
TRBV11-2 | CASSLEGSTLHF
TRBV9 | CASSGAGSNTGELFF
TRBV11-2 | CASSSGVVETQYF
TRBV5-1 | CASSLRPLVTEAFF
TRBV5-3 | CARTQRGIGVETQYF
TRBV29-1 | CSSRTGGTEAFF
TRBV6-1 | CATLRSNQPQHF
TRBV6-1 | CASSLERVNTDTQYF
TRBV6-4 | CASSEGVFNQPQHF
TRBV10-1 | CASRGVIRVLYGYTF
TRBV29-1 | CSAQESAGVNEKLFF
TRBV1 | CTSSQDQGQGACGYTF
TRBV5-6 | CASSPADRGQVEQYF